A selection of T cell receptor beta chains follows, all from one sample in a study of CD8 T cells in ankylosing spondylitis. Each CDR3 protein is one row after TCRdb ran MiXCR on the 5' RACE reads. There are about 480,000 distinct CDR3 sequences in the sample; under 20% occur only once, and approximately 1% lies in the top ten. Material for sequencing was blood, either unsorted or a sorted T cell fraction (not recorded which). The receptor source for this set is a male donor with ankylosing spondylitis. Both conserved end residues are part of each CDR3. Fields, in order: V gene, clone size, D gene, J gene, CDR3 DNA, CDR3 protein. A D gene is named only where the DNA matches it firmly. Not all rows give a size; the values are once, few, many and, for expanded clones, a class.

TRBV12-3/TRBV12-4,many,TRBD1,TRBJ2-7,TGTGCCAGCACTTCGGGACAGGGTACGGTCTACGAGCAGTACTTC,CASTSGQGTVYEQYF
TRBV2,few,TRBD1,TRBJ2-7,TGTGCCAGCGGACAGGGTGTTTCCTACGAGCAGTACTTC,CASGQGVSYEQYF
TRBV5-1,.,.,TRBJ2-7,TGCGCCAGCAGCTTGGGGTTAGCTCTATACTCCTACGAGCAGTACTTC,CASSLGLALYSYEQYF
TRBV18,few,TRBD2,TRBJ2-3,TGTGCCAGCTCACCGAGCGGGGCCACAGATACGCAGTATTTT,CASSPSGATDTQYF
TRBV14,few,TRBD1,TRBJ2-3,TGTGCCAGCAGCCCCGGGACAGGGCCACAGTATTTT,CASSPGTGPQYF
TRBV12-3/TRBV12-4,.,.,TRBJ1-5,TGTGCCAGCAGTACCAACAGGGCGCTTCAGCCCCAGCATTTT,CASSTNRALQPQHF
TRBV6-6,.,.,TRBJ1-2,TGTGCCAGCAGTTCGCGGGTAGGAGGCTACACCTTC,CASSSRVGGYTF
TRBV5-1,few,.,TRBJ2-2,TGCGCCAGCAGCTTGGAAATAGCGTTTGGAGCGAACACCGGGGAGCTGTTTTTT,CASSLEIAFGANTGELFF
TRBV12-3/TRBV12-4,.,.,TRBJ1-1,TGTGCCAGCAGTTCTCAAAGACTGAACACTGAAGCTTTCTTT,CASSSQRLNTEAFF
TRBV30,.,.,TRBJ2-2,TGTGCCTGGGCTGGACCGTACACCGGGGAGCTGTTTTTT,CAWAGPYTGELFF
TRBV20-1,.,TRBD2,TRBJ2-7,TGCAGTGCTAGACCGCTTACGACTAGCGGGAGCGGCGAGCAGTACTTC,CSARPLTTSGSGEQYF
TRBV10-3,.,.,TRBJ1-3,TGTGCCATCAGTGATCTCGGACGGGGAAGCTCTGGAAACACCATATATTTT,CAISDLGRGSSGNTIYF
TRBV10-3,many,.,TRBJ1-1,TGTGCCATCAGTGAGTCAAGGACTGAAGCTTTCTTT,CAISESRTEAFF
TRBV7-2,.,TRBD1,TRBJ2-4,TGTGCCAGCAACCCGACAGGGTCGGCCAAAAACATTCAGTACTTC,CASNPTGSAKNIQYF
TRBV27,.,TRBD2,TRBJ2-5,TGTGCCAGCAGTCGACAAGGACTAGCGGGAGCACAAGAGACCCAGTACTTC,CASSRQGLAGAQETQYF
TRBV27,few,.,TRBJ1-6,TGTGCCAGCAGTTATACAGTCCCCCGGGGCTCCTATAATTCACCCCTCCACTTT,CASSYTVPRGSYNSPLHF
TRBV5-1,many,.,TRBJ1-4,TGCGCCAGCAGCTTGGACAGCCCTAATGAAAAACTGTTTTTT,CASSLDSPNEKLFF
TRBV3-1,.,TRBD1,TRBJ1-6,TGTGCCAGCAGCCACCGGGACAGAAATAATTCACCCCTCCACTTT,CASSHRDRNNSPLHF
TRBV7-9,.,TRBD1,TRBJ1-2,TGTGCCAGCAGCGAAGGACAGGGGTACTATGGCTACACCTTC,CASSEGQGYYGYTF
TRBV12-3/TRBV12-4,.,TRBD1,TRBJ1-5,TGTACCAGCAGCCGACCGGGGGACAGGGAAAGGGGCAATCAGCCCCAGCATTTT,CTSSRPGDRERGNQPQHF
TRBV20-1,.,TRBD2,TRBJ2-1,TGCAGTGCTAGGGCACCGGGGGGCTCCTACAATGAGCAGTTCTTC,CSARAPGGSYNEQFF
TRBV7-9,many,TRBD1,TRBJ1-2,TGTGCCAGCAGCCCAGGGGGCTATGGCTACACCTTC,CASSPGGYGYTF
TRBV29-1,few,TRBD2,TRBJ2-4,TGCAGCGTTGTGGGCGGGAGGGCAAACGAAGGGCTAGCCAAAAACATTCAGTACTTC,CSVVGGRANEGLAKNIQYF
TRBV28,.,TRBD1,TRBJ1-6,TGTGCCACTCTGGGGACAGCGAATTCACCCCTCCACTTT,CATLGTANSPLHF
TRBV7-9,few,.,TRBJ1-1,TGTGCCAGCAGCCACGGGGGGAGGAACACTGAAGCTTTCTTT,CASSHGGRNTEAFF
TRBV20-1,many,.,TRBJ2-5,TGCAGTGCTTCACTCGCGGTGGGCCAAGAGACCCAGTACTTC,CSASLAVGQETQYF
TRBV7-2,.,.,TRBJ2-1,TGTGCCAGCAGTTCCCGGACAGAGAATGAGCAGTTCTTC,CASSSRTENEQFF
TRBV7-9,.,.,TRBJ2-3,TGTGCCAGCAGCTTAGGTTACGGGGAGGATACGCAGTATTTT,CASSLGYGEDTQYF
TRBV7-2,many,TRBD2,TRBJ2-1,TGTGCCAGCAGCTCCGGACTAGCCTACAATGAGCAGTTCTTC,CASSSGLAYNEQFF
TRBV6-6,few,.,TRBJ2-1,TGTGCCAGCAGTTGGGACCGACGTGGGAAGCAGTTCTTC,CASSWDRRGKQFF
TRBV19,.,TRBD2,TRBJ2-7,TGTGCCAGTAGTCCGGGTAGCGGGAGGGCCTACGAGCAGTACTTC,CASSPGSGRAYEQYF
TRBV4-2,few,.,TRBJ1-6,TGTGCCAGCAGCCAAGCACGGCTGGGCTCCAGCTCCTATAATTCACCCCTCCACTTT,CASSQARLGSSSYNSPLHF
TRBV6-6,.,.,TRBJ1-6,TGTGCCAGCAGGGAGGGAGGGGGTTCACCCCTCCACTTT,CASREGGGSPLHF
TRBV5-5,.,.,TRBJ1-1,TGTGCCAGCAGCTTCAGGTTTCGGGGCGTGAAAGAGACTGAAGCTTTCTTT,CASSFRFRGVKETEAFF
TRBV29-1,many,.,TRBJ1-1,TGCAGCGTTCGGTTAAAACTAGGGAACACTGAAGCTTTCTTT,CSVRLKLGNTEAFF
TRBV12-3/TRBV12-4,many,TRBD2,TRBJ2-1,TGTGCCAGCAGGCTAGCGGGAGGGCCCGATGAGCAGTTCTTC,CASRLAGGPDEQFF
TRBV5-5,.,TRBD2,TRBJ2-7,TGTGCCAGCAGCTGGGGACTAGCGGGGGTCGAGCAGTACTTC,CASSWGLAGVEQYF
TRBV20-1,.,.,TRBJ1-3,TGCAGTGCTAGCCCAAATGGGCTCTCTGGAAACACCATATATTTT,CSASPNGLSGNTIYF
TRBV4-2,.,.,TRBJ1-1,TGTGCCAGCAGCCAAGTCGCGGGGCGTAGCACTGAAGCTTTCTTT,CASSQVAGRSTEAFF
TRBV7-9,.,TRBD1,TRBJ2-5,TGTGCCAGCAGCTCGGGACAGAGTGGGGAGACCCAGTACTTC,CASSSGQSGETQYF
TRBV28,few,TRBD2,TRBJ2-1,TGTGCCAGCAGTTTATGGGCGGGAGGGCTTATTGAGCAGTTCTTC,CASSLWAGGLIEQFF
TRBV5-1,.,TRBD1,TRBJ1-3,TGCGCCAGCAGCCCCGGGACAGCAAAAGGGAACACCATATATTTT,CASSPGTAKGNTIYF
TRBV3-1,few,.,TRBJ2-2,TGTGCCAGCAGCCAAGATTCCCCCCGAATTACCGGGGAGCTGTTTTTT,CASSQDSPRITGELFF
TRBV12-3/TRBV12-4,many,TRBD2,TRBJ2-1,TGTGCCAGCAGTACTAGCGGGAGTTCCTACAATGAGCAGTTCTTC,CASSTSGSSYNEQFF
TRBV2,.,TRBD1,TRBJ1-1,TGTGCCAGCAGTGCCAGACAGGGGGCTATCACTGAAGCTTTCTTT,CASSARQGAITEAFF
TRBV12-3/TRBV12-4,few,.,TRBJ2-4,TGTGCCAGCAGTCACGACAGGAAAAACATTCAGTACTTC,CASSHDRKNIQYF
TRBV7-9,few,.,TRBJ1-3,TGTGCCAGCAGCTTAGCGGTAAACTCTGGAAACACCATATATTTT,CASSLAVNSGNTIYF
TRBV10-3,.,.,TRBJ2-1,TGTGCCATCAGTGTGGTCGGCAATGAGCAGTTCTTC,CAISVVGNEQFF
TRBV20-1,.,.,TRBJ2-1,TGCAGTGCTAGAGGGACCGTCGGGCGTGAGCAGTTCTTC,CSARGTVGREQFF
TRBV7-2,few,.,TRBJ2-7,TGTGCCAGCAGCTTAAGTCGGTGGGAGCGGGTGATCTTC,CASSLSRWERVIF